The 30 T cell receptor beta chains reported below all come from one sample, sequenced in a study of blood T cell repertoires in COVID-19. Data came from immunoSEQ multiplex PCR; TCRdb stores just in-frame clones and leaves some out. This sample has around 370,000 clones; about 93% occur once, and the top ten carry less than 3.5%. Sequencing input: peripheral blood. These receptors all stem from a woman aged 18-29 years who had recovered from COVID-19.

The chain has TRBV7-2 and TRBJ1-4; the match to TRBD1 covers 7 bases. J lost 4 bases, V lost 5 bases, and 7 bases had no gene match. The CDR3 is made up of 15 amino acids. Germline V lookup: CDR1 SGHTA, CDR2 FQGNSA. In nucleotides, the CDR3 is TGTGCCAGCAGCCCGCGGGCAGGGGGTAATGAAAAACTGTTTTTT. Its protein is CASSPRAGGNEKLFF. Full variable domain (missing parts from reference TRBV7-2 and TRBJ1-4): GAGVSQSPSNKVTEKGKDVELRCDPISGHTALYWYRQSLGQGLEFLIYFQGNSAPDKSGLPSDRFSAERTGGSVSTLTIQRTQQEDSAVYLCASSPRAGGNEKLFFGSGTQLSVL.

The V call is TRBV6-2 or TRBV6-3, the J call TRBJ2-1, with TRBD2 identical over 7 bases. Germline-derived CDR1 and CDR2 are MNHEY and SVGEGT. Trimming removed 5 bases from V and 0 bases from J; junction bases left unmatched: 4. The CDR3 is 15 residues long. Here the CDR3 DNA reads TGTGCCAGCAGTACGTCTAGCGGCTCCTACAATGAGCAGTTCTTC. Amino acid sequence: CASSTSSGSYNEQFF.

The V call is TRBV24-1, the J call TRBJ1-2; 11 nucleotides match TRBD1. The trim removed 3 bases at V and 7 bases at J, leaving 6 bases unmatched. Germline CDR1 KGHDR, CDR2 SFDVKD. The CDR3 has 15 amino acids. The CDR3 DNA reads TGTGCCACCAGTGATGCCTCCGGGACAGGGGGTGGCTACACCTTC. Translation gives CATSDASGTGGGYTF.

This clone was seen just once. The CDR3 bases are TGTGCCAGCAGCTCCAGACTAGTCCCACCTGAATTCCCCTACAATGAGCAGTTCTTC. Amino acids: CASSSRLVPPEFPYNEQFF. The genes are TRBV11-2 and TRBJ2-1, with a tentative D call TRBD2 (6 bases). CDR3 length: 19 amino acids. The V and J ends lost 4 bases and 2 bases respectively, with 24 bases between them. Germline loops: CDR1 SGHAT, CDR2 FQNNGV.

The CDR3 DNA sequence: TGTGCCAGCAGCTCCCGAGGCGGATCAACTAATGAAAAACTGTTTTTT. Its protein is CASSSRGGSTNEKLFF. The chain combines TRBV11-3 with TRBJ1-4; D call uncertain. Germline CDR1 reads SGHNT; CDR2 reads YENEEA. Trimming took off 4 bases at V and 0 bases at J, with 12 bases between the two ends. CDR3 size: 16 residues. The full variable domain, in which reference TRBV11-3 and TRBJ1-4 provide the parts outside the CDR3, is EAGVVQSPRYKIIEKKQPVAFWCNPISGHNTLYWYLQNLGQGPELLIRYENEEAVDDSQLPKDRFSAERLKGVDSTLKIQPAELGDSAVYLCASSSRGGSTNEKLFFGSGTQLSVL.

The chain links TRBV19 to TRBJ2-7; perhaps TRBD2 as D (6 bases). Trimming cost V 5 bases and J 2 bases, with 13 bases left between them. Germline loops: CDR1 LNHDA, CDR2 SQIVND (reference sequence). This CDR3 is 14 amino acids long. CDR3 nucleotide sequence: TGTGCCAGTAGTCCCACGGGGGTTGCCTACGAGCAGTACGTC. Translating gives CASSPTGVAYEQYV.

The chain has TRBV3-1 (or the pseudogene TRBV3-2) and TRBJ2-2, with 7 bases aligning to TRBD1. The V gene's germline CDR1 is LGHDT and CDR2 YNNKEL (reference sequence). Losses at the gene ends were 0 bases for V and 2 bases for J; bases not matched to a gene: 12. The CDR3 runs to 19 residues. CDR3 protein: CASSQDPYVRGFNTGELFF. In DNA, the CDR3 is TGTGCCAGCAGCCAAGATCCCTATGTCAGGGGGTTTAACACCGGGGAGCTGTTTTTT.

The gene calls are TRBV6-5 and TRBJ1-2; TRBD1 agrees at 8 bases. The germline CDR1 and CDR2 sequences are MNHEY and SVGAGI. V shed 6 bases, J shed 8 bases, and the junction held 8 bases outside the gene matches. This CDR3 is built from 13 residues. The CDR3 protein is CASSHRTGQGYTF. The CDR3 DNA reads as TGTGCCAGCAGCCATAGGACAGGGCAAGGCTACACCTTC.

The rearrangement uses TRBV7-9 and TRBJ1-4; possibly TRBD1 for D (6 bases). In germline, CDR1 is SEHNR, CDR2 FQNEAQ (reference sequence). CDR3 length: 16 amino acids. V gave up 7 bases and J gave up 7 bases, with 22 bases separating them. CDR3 DNA: TGTGCCAGCATCAAATTCGGGGCAGGGGCGAGTGAAAAACTGTTTTTT. Translation: CASIKFGAGASEKLFF.

The chain recombines TRBV7-2 with TRBJ2-6; D unresolved. Trimming pared 6 bases from V and 1 base from J, leaving 10 bases between. This CDR3 region has 15 residues. Per germline, CDR1 SGHTA and CDR2 FQGNSA. The CDR3 here is CASRSSVSGANVLTF. In DNA, the CDR3 is TGTGCCAGCAGGTCGTCAGTTTCTGGGGCCAACGTCCTGACTTTC.

The chain combines TRBV9 with TRBJ1-1, with 8 bases fitting TRBD1. The CDR3 covers 15 residues. The trim removed 4 bases at V and 4 bases at J, leaving 9 bases unmatched. The germline V gene has CDR1 SGDLS and CDR2 YYNGEE. The CDR3 region is CASSFLQGEVTEAFF. The CDR3 DNA reads as TGTGCCAGCAGCTTCCTACAGGGGGAGGTCACTGAAGCTTTCTTT. Full variable domain (missing parts from reference TRBV9 and TRBJ1-1): DSGVTQTPKHLITATGQRVTLRCSPRSGDLSVYWYQQSLDQGLQFLIQYYNGEERAKGNILERFSAQQFPDLHSELNLSSLELGDSALYFCASSFLQGEVTEAFFGQGTRLTVV.

The chain joins TRBV6-5 to TRBJ1-1; D is perhaps TRBD1 (6 bases). Germline CDR1 reads MNHEY; CDR2 reads SVGAGI. The CDR3 consists of 15 residues. V was clipped by 5 bases and J by 1 base, with 14 bases between them. CDR3 sequence: CASSRRRGRNTEAFF. The CDR3 bases are TGTGCCAGCAGTCGACGCAGGGGTAGGAACACTGAAGCTTTCTTT.

This clone was counted between two and nine times. The chain couples TRBV6-4 to TRBJ2-1, with 12 positions matching TRBD2. There are 16 residues in the CDR3. CDR1 and CDR2 from the germline V gene are MRHNA and SNTAGT. Losses at the gene ends were 5 bases for V and 4 bases for J; bases not matched to a gene: 6. CDR3 nucleotide sequence: TGTGCCAGCAGTCTAACCGGGACTAGCGGGTACAATGAGCAGTTCTTC. Translating it yields CASSLTGTSGYNEQFF.

This clone was counted a single time. The rearrangement links TRBV15 to TRBJ2-3, with D maybe TRBD1 (6 bases). Germline CDR1 LNHNV, CDR2 YYDKDF (reference sequence). This CDR3 region has 13 residues. The germline V and J ends were trimmed by 8 bases and 4 bases, with 13 bases remaining between them. The CDR3 protein is CATLDRLADTQYF. CDR3 DNA sequence: TGTGCCACCTTGGACAGACTTGCAGATACGCAGTATTTT. Full variable domain (missing parts from reference TRBV15 and TRBJ2-3): DAMVIQNPRYQVTQFGKPVTLSCSQTLNHNVMYWYQQKSSQAPKLLFHYYDKDFNNEADTPDNFQSRRPNTSFCFLDIRSPGLGDTAMYLCATLDRLADTQYFGPGTRLTVL.

The V gene is TRBV10-2, the J gene TRBJ2-1; the D gene is possibly TRBD2 (6 bases). The germline CDR1 and CDR2 sequences are WSHSY and SAAADI. The V and J ends lost 6 bases and 0 bases respectively, with 15 bases between them. The CDR3 is 16 residues long. Here the CDR3 reads CASSGERVSSYNEQFF. CDR3 sequence (DNA): TGCGCCAGCAGCGGAGAGCGGGTGAGCTCCTACAATGAGCAGTTCTTC.

The gene calls are TRBV24-1 and TRBJ2-1, with TRBD2 matching 9 bases. From germline, CDR1 is KGHDR and CDR2 SFDVKD. CDR3 length: 15 residues. The J segment lost 6 bases and the V segment lost 3 bases, leaving 5 bases of the junction unmatched. CDR3 DNA: TGTGCCACCAGTGATCAACTAGCGGGCATCAATGAGCAGTTCTTC. Translating it yields CATSDQLAGINEQFF.

J is TRBJ1-1 and V is TRBV19; possibly TRBD1 for D (5 bases). Trimming cost V 7 bases and J 1 base, with 13 bases left between them. The CDR3 has 14 amino acids. Germline lookup yields CDR1 LNHDA and CDR2 SQIVND (reference sequence). Written as DNA, the CDR3 is TGTGCCAGTAAATGGGCAGGGCCGAACACTGAAGCTTTCTTT. Protein: CASKWAGPNTEAFF.

The chain combines TRBV18 with TRBJ2-1; no firm D call. The CDR3 has 15 residues. V shed 2 bases and J shed 6 bases, with 14 bases lying between them. CDR1 and CDR2 from the germline V gene are KGHSH and LQKENI. The CDR3 DNA follows: TGTGCCAGCTCACCAGAGCGCCCTCCCATCAATGAGCAGTTCTTC. Translation: CASSPERPPINEQFF.

This clone has only a few counts. The rearrangement joins TRBV24-1 to TRBJ2-7; weak D call: TRBD2 (7 bases). The CDR3 loop spans 16 amino acids. Trimming left V 4 bases short and J 4 bases short, with 19 bases between. Germline CDR1 is KGHDR and CDR2 is SFDVKD. The DNA of the CDR3 is TGTGCCACCAGTGACCTAGAGCGGGGCAGGGGTTACGAGCAGTACGTC. It encodes CATSDLERGRGYEQYV.

V and J are TRBV5-1 and TRBJ1-2; the D gene is possibly TRBD1 (6 bases). The V end lost 0 bases, the J end lost 3 bases, and 15 bases lay between the germline ends. There are 16 residues in the CDR3. CDR1 and CDR2 (germline): SGHRS, YFSETQ. The CDR3 loop is CASSLAAGAMHYGYTF. The CDR3 nucleotides are TGCGCCAGCAGCTTGGCAGCAGGGGCGATGCACTATGGCTACACCTTC.

In DNA, the CDR3 is TGCGCCAGCAGCGGATACGGTCTGAGGGACACTGAAGCTTTCTTT. It encodes CASSGYGLRDTEAFF. The chain has TRBV4-1 and TRBJ1-1; unclear D gene. Germline CDR1 and CDR2: MGHRA and YSYEKL. The CDR3 is 15 residues long. Deletions cut 5 bases from V and 3 bases from J, with 16 bases between.

This chain joins TRBV2 and TRBJ2-7; D unclear. Trimming left V 6 bases short and J 6 bases short, with 15 bases between. CDR1 SNHLY and CDR2 FYNNEI come from the germline V gene. This CDR3 contains 13 residues. The CDR3 bases are TGTGCCAGCAGCCAGGTCGTTCTGGGCGAGCAGTACGTC. It translates to CASSQVVLGEQYV.

V is TRBV6-2 or TRBV6-3 and J is TRBJ2-2; TRBD2 matches 13 bases. The V gene end was trimmed by 5 bases and the J gene end by 2 bases; junction bases not matched to a gene: 11. This CDR3 is 19 amino acids long. CDR1 is MNHEY, CDR2 SVGEGT, per germline. The DNA of the CDR3 is TGTGCCAGCAGTCTCAAACTAGCGGGAGGGGGGATCAACACCGGGGAGCTGTTTTTT. This translates into CASSLKLAGGGINTGELFF.

The chain employs TRBV9 and TRBJ1-3, with a tentative D call TRBD1 (6 bases). Germline V gives CDR1 SGDLS, CDR2 YYNGEE. Between the trimmed V and J ends, which lost 3 bases and 0 bases, there was a span of 10 bases. This CDR3 region has 15 residues. The CDR3 region is CASSAQGPSGNTIYF. In DNA, the CDR3 is TGTGCCAGCAGCGCTCAGGGGCCCTCTGGAAACACCATATATTTT.

This chain joins TRBV7-2 and TRBJ2-5; TRBD2 agrees at 9 bases. V lost 3 bases, J lost 7 bases, and 6 bases stayed unmatched. The CDR3 covers 14 residues. Germline CDR1 reads SGHTA; CDR2 reads FQGNSA. CDR3 sequence reads: CASSLLWREGTQYF. CDR3 nucleotides: TGTGCCAGCAGCTTGCTTTGGCGGGAGGGGACCCAGTACTTC. Filled out from reference TRBV7-2 and TRBJ2-5, the complete variable domain reads GAGVSQSPSNKVTEKGKDVELRCDPISGHTALYWYRQSLGQGLEFLIYFQGNSAPDKSGLPSDRFSAERTGGSVSTLTIQRTQQEDSAVYLCASSLLWREGTQYFGPGTRLLVL.

This clone appeared a single time. This rearrangement joins TRBV5-1 to TRBJ1-3, with TRBD1 matching 7 bases. Germline V gene data show CDR1 as SGHRS and CDR2 as YFSETQ. V dropped 0 bases and J dropped 0; count of bases not matched to a gene: 6. There are 17 residues in the CDR3. DNA for the CDR3: TGCGCCAGCAGCTTGGAAGTCAGGGGGTTCTCTGGAAACACCATATATTTT. The encoded protein is CASSLEVRGFSGNTIYF.

This chain joins TRBV30 and TRBJ1-1, with 7 bases fitting TRBD1. CDR3 length equals 14 residues. The V gene end was trimmed by 5 bases and the J gene end by 0 bases; junction bases not matched to a gene: 6. CDR1 and CDR2 from the germline V gene are GTSNPN and SVGIG (reference sequence). CDR3: CAWVGQLMNTEAFF. The CDR3 bases are TGTGCCTGGGTGGGACAGCTCATGAACACTGAAGCTTTCTTT. Full variable domain (outside the CDR3, taken from reference TRBV30 and TRBJ1-1): SQTIHQWPATLVQPVGSPLSLECTVEGTSNPNLYWYRQAAGRGLQLLFYSVGIGQISSEVPQNLSASRPQDRQFILSSKKLLLSDSGFYLCAWVGQLMNTEAFFGQGTRLTVV.

The chain recombines TRBV6-2 or TRBV6-3 with TRBJ2-3; 13 bases match TRBD2. There are 16 residues in the CDR3. J was trimmed by 4 bases and V by 6 bases; bases with no gene match: 7. CDR1 is MNHEY and CDR2 is SVGEGT in the germline V gene. CDR3 residues: CASSRRLAGGSDTQYF. For the CDR3, the DNA is TGTGCCAGCAGCAGACGACTAGCGGGAGGTTCAGATACGCAGTATTTT.

The chain links TRBV7-9 to TRBJ2-3; tentative D call: TRBD2 (6 bases). The CDR3 has 15 residues. Deletions cut 3 bases from V and 0 bases from J, with 10 bases between. Germline V gives CDR1 SEHNR, CDR2 FQNEAQ (reference sequence). The CDR3 DNA is TGTGCCAGCAGCTTCGTCGGGGGTAGCACAGATACGCAGTATTTT. This encodes CASSFVGGSTDTQYF.

The J gene is TRBJ1-2, the V gene TRBV4-2, with 8 bases matching TRBD1. The CDR3 is made up of 18 amino acids. Germline CDR1 reads LGHNA; CDR2 reads YNFKEQ. V was clipped by 1 base and J by 0 bases; unmatched bases: 10. CDR3 protein: CASSQARYQGASNYGYTF. The CDR3, as DNA: TGTGCCAGCAGCCAAGCGCGGTACCAGGGGGCTTCTAACTATGGCTACACCTTC.